This TCR beta chain was recovered during a study of T cell repertoires in cytomegalovirus infection. Study summary: Public TCR beta signatures indicated both CMV infection and matching HLA type.

CDR1 SEHNR and CDR2 FQNEAQ come from the germline V gene (reference sequence). With 5 bases clipped from V and 6 bases from J, the junction kept 12 bases outside the gene matches. The CDR3 sequence is 15 residues long. MiXCR, applied by TCRdb to the reads, yields one record per CDR3 protein. The sample lists 560,000 or so distinct CDR3 sequences, about 15% occurring once. This clonotype was counted between two and nine times. The antigen is unknown. Findings and limits, study-wide: It was HLA-C-restricted CMV-specific TCR beta clonotypes that dominated the response ex vivo.

Sequencing input: CD8+ T cells from PBMCs. The TCR comes from a human donor in good health (CMV status not recorded). Some clones in this sample may be carry-over from other donors' samples. This chain uses TRBV7-9 with TRBJ1-1; 7 bases map to TRBD1. Written as DNA, the CDR3 is TGTGCCAGCAGCAAAACCGGACAGGTCCCCCCTGAAGCTTTCTTT. This gives the protein CASSKTGQVPPEAFF.